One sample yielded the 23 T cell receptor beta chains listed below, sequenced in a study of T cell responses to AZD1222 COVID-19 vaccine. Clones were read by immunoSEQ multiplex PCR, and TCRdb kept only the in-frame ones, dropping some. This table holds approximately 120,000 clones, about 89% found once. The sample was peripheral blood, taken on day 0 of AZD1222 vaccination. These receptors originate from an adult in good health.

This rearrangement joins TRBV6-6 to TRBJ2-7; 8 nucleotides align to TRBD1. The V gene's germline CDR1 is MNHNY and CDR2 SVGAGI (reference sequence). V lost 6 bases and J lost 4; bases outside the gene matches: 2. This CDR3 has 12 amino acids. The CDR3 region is CASSTGGYEQYF. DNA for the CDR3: TGTGCCAGCAGCACAGGGGGGTACGAGCAGTACTTC.

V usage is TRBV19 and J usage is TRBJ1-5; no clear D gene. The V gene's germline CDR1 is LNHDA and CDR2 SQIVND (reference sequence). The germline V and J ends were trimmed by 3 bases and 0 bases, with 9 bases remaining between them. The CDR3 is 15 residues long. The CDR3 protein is CASSISRNSNQPQHF. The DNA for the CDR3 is TGTGCCAGTAGTATTTCCCGAAATAGCAATCAGCCCCAGCATTTT.

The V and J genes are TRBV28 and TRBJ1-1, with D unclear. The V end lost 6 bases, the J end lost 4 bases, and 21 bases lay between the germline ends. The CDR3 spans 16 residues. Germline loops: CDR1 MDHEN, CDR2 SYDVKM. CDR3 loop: CASRGAGALKVTEAFF. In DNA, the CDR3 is TGTGCCAGCAGAGGTGCCGGTGCCCTGAAGGTCACTGAAGCTTTCTTT.

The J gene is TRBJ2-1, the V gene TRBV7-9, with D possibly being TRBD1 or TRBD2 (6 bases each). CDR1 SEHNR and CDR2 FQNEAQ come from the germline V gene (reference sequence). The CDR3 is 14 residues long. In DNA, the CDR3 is TGTGCAGGGTGGGGGGACAACTCCTACAATGAGCAGTTCTTC. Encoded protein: CAGWGDNSYNEQFF.

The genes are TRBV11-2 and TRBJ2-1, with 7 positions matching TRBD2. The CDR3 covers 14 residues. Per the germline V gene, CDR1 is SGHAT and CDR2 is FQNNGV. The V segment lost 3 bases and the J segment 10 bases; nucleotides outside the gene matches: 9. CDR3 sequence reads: CASSLQGGSGEQFF. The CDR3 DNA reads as TGTGCCAGCAGCTTGCAGGGAGGGAGTGGGGAGCAGTTCTTC.

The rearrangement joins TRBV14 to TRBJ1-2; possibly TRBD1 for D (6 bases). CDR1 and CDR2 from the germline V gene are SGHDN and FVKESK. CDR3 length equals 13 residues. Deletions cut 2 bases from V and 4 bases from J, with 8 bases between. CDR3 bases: TGTGCCAGCAGCCAATCAGGGGTCTATGGCTACACCTTC. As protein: CASSQSGVYGYTF. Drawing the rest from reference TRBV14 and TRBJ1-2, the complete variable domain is EAGVTQFPSHSVIEKGQTVTLRCDPISGHDNLYWYRRVMGKEIKFLLHFVKESKQDESGMPNNRFLAERTGGTYSTLKVQPAELEDSGVYFCASSQSGVYGYTFGSGTRLTVV.

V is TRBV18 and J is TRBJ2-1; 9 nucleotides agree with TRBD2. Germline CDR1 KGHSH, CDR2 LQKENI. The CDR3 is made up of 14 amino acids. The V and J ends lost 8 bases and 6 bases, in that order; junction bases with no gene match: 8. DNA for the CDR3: TGTGCCAGCACCTCTAGCGGGGCCGGCAATGAGCAGTTCTTC. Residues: CASTSSGAGNEQFF.

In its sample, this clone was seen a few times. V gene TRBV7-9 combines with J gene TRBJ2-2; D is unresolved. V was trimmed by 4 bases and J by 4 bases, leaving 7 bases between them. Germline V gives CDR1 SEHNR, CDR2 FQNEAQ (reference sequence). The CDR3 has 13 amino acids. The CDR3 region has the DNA TGTGCCAGCAGCTCCCGGGCCACCGGGGAGCTGTTTTTT. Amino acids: CASSSRATGELFF.

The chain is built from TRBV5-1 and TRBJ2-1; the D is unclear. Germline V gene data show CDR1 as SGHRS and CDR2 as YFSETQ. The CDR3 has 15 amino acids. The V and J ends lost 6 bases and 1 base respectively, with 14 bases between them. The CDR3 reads CASTMSEASYNEQFF. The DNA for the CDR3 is TGCGCCAGCACCATGTCTGAAGCATCCTACAATGAGCAGTTCTTC.

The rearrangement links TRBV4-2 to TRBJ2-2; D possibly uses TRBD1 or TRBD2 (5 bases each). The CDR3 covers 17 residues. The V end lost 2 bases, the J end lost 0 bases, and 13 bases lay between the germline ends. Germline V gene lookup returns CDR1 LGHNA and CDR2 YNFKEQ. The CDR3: CASSQSKQGPNTGELFF. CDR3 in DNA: TGTGCCAGCAGCCAATCTAAGCAGGGACCGAACACCGGGGAGCTGTTTTTT.

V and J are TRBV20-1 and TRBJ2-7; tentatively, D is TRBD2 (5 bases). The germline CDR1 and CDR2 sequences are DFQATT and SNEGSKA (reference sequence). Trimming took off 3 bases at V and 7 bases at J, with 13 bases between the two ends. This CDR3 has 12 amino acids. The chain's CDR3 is CSASRPGGEQYF. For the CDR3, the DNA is TGCAGTGCTAGTCGGCCGGGCGGGGAGCAGTACTTC.

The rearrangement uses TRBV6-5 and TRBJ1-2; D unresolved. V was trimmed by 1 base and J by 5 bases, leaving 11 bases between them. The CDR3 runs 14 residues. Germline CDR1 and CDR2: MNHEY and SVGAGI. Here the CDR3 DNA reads TGTGCCAGCAGTTACTTGGGTCCGGGGTATGGCTACACCTTC. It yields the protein CASSYLGPGYGYTF.

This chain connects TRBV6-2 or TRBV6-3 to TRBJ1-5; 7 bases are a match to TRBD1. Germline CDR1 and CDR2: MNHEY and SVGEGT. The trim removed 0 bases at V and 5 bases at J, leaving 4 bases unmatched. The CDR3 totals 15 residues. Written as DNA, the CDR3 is TGTGCCAGCAGTTACTCTACAGGGGCGGATCAGCCCCAGCATTTT. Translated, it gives CASSYSTGADQPQHF.

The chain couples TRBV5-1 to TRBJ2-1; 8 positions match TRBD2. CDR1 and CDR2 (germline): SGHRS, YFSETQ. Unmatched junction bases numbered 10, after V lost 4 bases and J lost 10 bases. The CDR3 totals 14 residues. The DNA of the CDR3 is TGCGCCAGCAGCCGTAGCGGGGATTTAAGGGAGCAGTTCTTC. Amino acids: CASSRSGDLREQFF.

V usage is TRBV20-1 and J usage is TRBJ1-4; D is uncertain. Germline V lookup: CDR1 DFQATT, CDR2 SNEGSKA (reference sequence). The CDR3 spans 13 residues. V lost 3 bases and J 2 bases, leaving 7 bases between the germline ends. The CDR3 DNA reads TGCAGTGCTAGTTTAGTGACTAATGAAAAACTGTTTTTT. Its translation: CSASLVTNEKLFF.

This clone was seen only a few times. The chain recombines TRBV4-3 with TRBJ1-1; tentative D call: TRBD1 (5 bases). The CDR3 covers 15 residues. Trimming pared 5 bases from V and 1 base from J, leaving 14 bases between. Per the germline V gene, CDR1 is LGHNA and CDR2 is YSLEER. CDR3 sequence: CASSSLGTENTEAFF. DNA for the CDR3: TGCGCCAGCAGCTCACTCGGGACGGAGAACACTGAAGCTTTCTTT.

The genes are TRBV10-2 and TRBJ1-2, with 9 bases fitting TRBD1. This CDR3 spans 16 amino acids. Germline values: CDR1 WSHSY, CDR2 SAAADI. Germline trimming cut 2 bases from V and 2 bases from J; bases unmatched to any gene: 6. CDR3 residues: CASSEGQGSVNYGYTF. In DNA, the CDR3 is TGCGCCAGCAGTGAGGGACAGGGGTCCGTCAACTATGGCTACACCTTC.

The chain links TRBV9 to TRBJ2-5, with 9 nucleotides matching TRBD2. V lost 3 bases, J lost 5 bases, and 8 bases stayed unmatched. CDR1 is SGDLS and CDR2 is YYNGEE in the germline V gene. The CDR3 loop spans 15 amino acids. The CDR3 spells CASSDQTSGRETQYF. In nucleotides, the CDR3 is TGTGCCAGCAGCGACCAGACTAGCGGCCGGGAGACCCAGTACTTC.

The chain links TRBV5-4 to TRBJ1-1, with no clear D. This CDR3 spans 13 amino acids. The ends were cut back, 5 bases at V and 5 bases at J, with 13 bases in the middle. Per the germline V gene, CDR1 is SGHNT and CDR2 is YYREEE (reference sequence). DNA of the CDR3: TGTGCCAGCAGTCCCTGGGCTCGGACTGAAGCTTTCTTT. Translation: CASSPWARTEAFF.

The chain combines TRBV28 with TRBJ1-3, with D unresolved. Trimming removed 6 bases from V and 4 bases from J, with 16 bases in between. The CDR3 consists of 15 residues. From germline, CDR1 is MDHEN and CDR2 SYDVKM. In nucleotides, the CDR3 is TGTGCCAGCAGCGGTCACCAAAATGGGGGAAACACCATATATTTT. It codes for CASSGHQNGGNTIYF.

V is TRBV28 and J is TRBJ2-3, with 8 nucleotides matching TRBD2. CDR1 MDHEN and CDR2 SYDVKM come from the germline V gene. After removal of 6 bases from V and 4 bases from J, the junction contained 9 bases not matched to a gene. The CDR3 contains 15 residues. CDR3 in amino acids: CASSPTSAGADTQYF. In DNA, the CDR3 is TGTGCCAGCAGCCCGACTAGCGCCGGGGCAGATACGCAGTATTTT. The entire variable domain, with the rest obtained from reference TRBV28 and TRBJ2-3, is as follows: DVKVTQSSRYLVKRTGEKVFLECVQDMDHENMFWYRQDPGLGLRLIYFSYDVKMKEKGDIPEGYSVSREKKERFSLILESASTNQTSMYLCASSPTSAGADTQYFGPGTRLTVL.

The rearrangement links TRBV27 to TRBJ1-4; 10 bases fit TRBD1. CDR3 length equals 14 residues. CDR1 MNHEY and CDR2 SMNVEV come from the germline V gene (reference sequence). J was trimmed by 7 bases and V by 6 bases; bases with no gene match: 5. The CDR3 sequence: CASRRTGGSEKLFF. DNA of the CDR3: TGTGCCAGCAGGCGGACAGGGGGATCTGAAAAACTGTTTTTT. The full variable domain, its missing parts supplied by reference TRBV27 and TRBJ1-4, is EAQVTQNPRYLITVTGKKLTVTCSQNMNHEYMSWYRQDPGLGLRQIYYSMNVEVTDKGDVPEGYKVSRKEKRNFPLILESPSPNQTSLYFCASRRTGGSEKLFFGSGTQLSVL.

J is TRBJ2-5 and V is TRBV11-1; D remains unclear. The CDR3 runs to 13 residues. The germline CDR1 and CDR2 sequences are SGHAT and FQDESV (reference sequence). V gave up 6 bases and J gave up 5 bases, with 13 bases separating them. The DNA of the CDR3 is TGTGCCAGCAGTCTCTCGGACGTCGAGACCCAGTACTTC. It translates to CASSLSDVETQYF.